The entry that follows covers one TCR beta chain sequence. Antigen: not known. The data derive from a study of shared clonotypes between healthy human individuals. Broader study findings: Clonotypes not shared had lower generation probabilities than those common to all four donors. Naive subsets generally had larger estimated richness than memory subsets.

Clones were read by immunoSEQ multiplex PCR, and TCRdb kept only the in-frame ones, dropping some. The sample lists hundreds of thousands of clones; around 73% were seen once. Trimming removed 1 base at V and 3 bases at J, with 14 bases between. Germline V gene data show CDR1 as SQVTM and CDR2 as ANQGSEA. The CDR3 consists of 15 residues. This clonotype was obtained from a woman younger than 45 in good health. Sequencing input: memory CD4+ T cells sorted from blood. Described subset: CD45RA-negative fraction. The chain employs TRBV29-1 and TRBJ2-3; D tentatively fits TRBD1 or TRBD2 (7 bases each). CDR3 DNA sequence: TGCAGCGTTGAAGGACAGGGAGGGGGAACAGATACGCAGTATTTT. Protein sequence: CSVEGQGGGTDTQYF.